Listed here are 27 T cell receptor beta chains from one sample, sequenced in a study of blood T cell repertoires in COVID-19. Measured with immunoSEQ multiplex PCR; TCRdb has only the in-frame clones, and not every one. The table shows 130,000 or so clones, with around 80% occurring only once. Sequenced: PBMCs or T cells enriched from blood (not recorded which). The receptor source for this set is a middle-aged man with acute COVID-19.

There are a few counts of this clone. This sequence joins TRBV7-9 and TRBJ2-2; 9 bases fit TRBD1. Germline V lookup: CDR1 SEHNR, CDR2 FQNEAQ (reference sequence). The trim removed 11 bases at V and 0 bases at J, leaving 7 bases unmatched. The CDR3 contains 15 residues. CDR3 sequence (DNA): TGTGCCCGAGGGGACAGGGCCGCGAACACCGGGGAGCTGTTTTTT. This encodes CARGDRAANTGELFF.

V usage is TRBV12-3 or TRBV12-4 and J usage is TRBJ2-5; the D is unclear. With 6 bases removed from V and 5 bases from J, the gap between germline ends came to 13 bases. The CDR3 contains 13 residues. CDR3 region: CASSRVAGETQYF. In nucleotides, the CDR3 is TGTGCCAGCAGCCGGGTCGCTGGCGAGACCCAGTACTTC.

The chain uses TRBV6-5 and TRBJ2-1; 10 nucleotides agree with TRBD2. After removal of 2 bases from V and 3 bases from J, the junction contained 4 bases not matched to a gene. CDR1 is MNHEY and CDR2 is SVGAGI in the germline V gene. The CDR3 totals 16 residues. The CDR3: CASSYIAGGSYNEQFF. The CDR3 DNA follows: TGTGCCAGCAGTTACATAGCGGGGGGCAGCTACAATGAGCAGTTCTTC.

The chain has TRBV27 and TRBJ2-5, with D perhaps TRBD2 (6 bases). V lost 0 bases, J lost 4 bases, and 12 bases lay in between. Germline V gene lookup returns CDR1 MNHEY and CDR2 SMNVEV (reference sequence). This CDR3 is built from 15 residues. CDR3 amino acids: CASSLSWGVIETQYF. DNA for the CDR3: TGTGCCAGCAGTTTATCGTGGGGGGTGATAGAGACCCAGTACTTC.

The rearrangement uses TRBV28 and TRBJ2-5; 11 positions agree with TRBD1. This CDR3 region has 15 residues. Germline V lookup: CDR1 MDHEN, CDR2 SYDVKM. The V and J ends lost 3 bases and 4 bases, in that order; junction bases with no gene match: 4. CDR3 DNA sequence: TGTGCCAGCAGTTTGTGGACAGGGGGCTCAGAGACCCAGTACTTC. This gives the protein CASSLWTGGSETQYF.

On this clone itself: In the same sample, other DNA sequences code for this CDR3. The chain joins TRBV20-1 to TRBJ2-5, with D maybe TRBD1 (5 bases). CDR1 DFQATT and CDR2 SNEGSKA come from the germline V gene (reference sequence). Trimming took off 3 bases at V and 3 bases at J, with 5 bases between the two ends. The CDR3 is 11 residues long. In DNA form, the CDR3 reads TGCAGTGCTAGGACAGAAGAGACCCAGTACTTC. It encodes CSARTEETQYF.

The V call is TRBV6-5, the J call TRBJ2-7; 11 nucleotides line up with TRBD2. Germline lookup yields CDR1 MNHEY and CDR2 SVGAGI. This CDR3 region has 15 residues. The J segment lost 4 bases and the V segment lost 4 bases, leaving 6 bases of the junction unmatched. The CDR3 sequence: CASSSLLAGAYEQYF. CDR3 DNA: TGTGCCAGCAGTTCCCTACTAGCGGGAGCATACGAGCAGTACTTC.

This chain joins TRBV5-1 and TRBJ2-3, with D unresolved. Germline V gives CDR1 SGHRS, CDR2 YFSETQ. The V gene lost 7 bases and the J gene lost 3 bases, with 12 bases spanning the gap. The CDR3 has 13 residues. This CDR3 is CASGDAATDTQYF. The DNA of the CDR3 is TGCGCCAGCGGAGACGCAGCTACAGATACGCAGTATTTT.

In its sample, this clone was seen once. This chain connects TRBV30 to TRBJ2-3; possible D gene TRBD2, 5 bases. Germline assignment: CDR1 GTSNPN and CDR2 SVGIG (reference sequence). The V and J ends lost 2 bases and 14 bases respectively, with 23 bases between them. There are 14 residues in the CDR3. For the CDR3, the DNA is TGTGCCTGGAGTCTAACCCCCCAAAGTTTAGCGTTGTATTTT. Protein product: CAWSLTPQSLALYF.

V and J are TRBV29-1 and TRBJ1-2, with 7 bases identical to TRBD1. The CDR3 totals 16 residues. From germline, CDR1 is SQVTM and CDR2 ANQGSEA. The V gene end was trimmed by 7 bases and the J gene end by 8 bases; junction bases not matched to a gene: 22. CDR3 DNA: TGCAGCGCCCTGCGAGGGGACAGTTTTGAGGGAGGCGGCTACACCTTC. It translates to CSALRGDSFEGGGYTF.

The chain is built from TRBV9 and TRBJ2-1; 8 bases match TRBD1. This CDR3 has 16 amino acids. Per the germline V gene, CDR1 is SGDLS and CDR2 is YYNGEE. Trimming at V came to 6 bases and at J to 0 bases, leaving 8 bases not matched to a gene. The CDR3 sequence: CASTPTGEASYNEQFF. Written as DNA, the CDR3 is TGTGCCAGCACCCCGACAGGGGAAGCCTCCTACAATGAGCAGTTCTTC.

The V call is TRBV18, the J call TRBJ2-1, with TRBD2 matching over 10 bases. J was trimmed by 10 bases and V by 6 bases; bases with no gene match: 9. The CDR3 runs 14 residues. Looked up from germline, CDR1 is KGHSH and CDR2 is LQKENI. DNA of the CDR3: TGTGCCAGCTCCCTCGTAGCGGGAGGCCAAGAGCAGTTCTTC. This encodes CASSLVAGGQEQFF. Using reference TRBV18 and TRBJ2-1 for the parts outside the CDR3, the full variable domain is NAGVMQNPRHLVRRRGQEARLRCSPMKGHSHVYWYRQLPEEGLKFMVYLQKENIIDESGMPKERFSAEFPKEGPSILRIQQVVRGDSAAYFCASSLVAGGQEQFFGPGTRLTVL.

The J gene is TRBJ1-5, the V gene TRBV29-1; a weak D match, TRBD1 (5 bases). In germline, CDR1 is SQVTM, CDR2 ANQGSEA. This CDR3 has 14 amino acids. The V and J ends lost 4 bases and 3 bases respectively, with 13 bases between them. The CDR3 coding sequence is TGCAGCGTTGCCCATGGACAAACCAATCAGCCCCAGCATTTT. Its protein product is CSVAHGQTNQPQHF.

This chain connects TRBV9 to TRBJ2-1; 9 bases match TRBD2. J was trimmed by 8 bases and V by 0 bases; bases with no gene match: 9. CDR1 is SGDLS, CDR2 YYNGEE, per germline. The CDR3 totals 16 residues. The CDR3 DNA is TGTGCCAGCAGCGTAGCGGGCGGGGGGGCTCTCGATGAGCAGTTCTTC. This codes for CASSVAGGGALDEQFF.

CDR3 sequence (DNA): TGTGCCAGCTCACGATCCGGAGACAATGAGCAGTTCTTC. Translation gives CASSRSGDNEQFF. The rearrangement joins TRBV18 to TRBJ2-1, with D unclear. The germline V gene encodes CDR1 KGHSH and CDR2 LQKENI. Trimming removed 4 bases at V and 5 bases at J, with 9 bases between. The CDR3 has 13 amino acids.

The chain links TRBV30 to TRBJ2-3; D unresolved. CDR3 length: 13 amino acids. V was cut by 1 base and J by 6 bases, with 11 bases left in between. Germline CDR1 is GTSNPN and CDR2 is SVGIG (reference sequence). In nucleotides, the CDR3 is TGTGCCTGGAGTGGAGGTCATTGGGATACGCAGTATTTT. It encodes CAWSGGHWDTQYF.

The chain combines TRBV5-1 with TRBJ2-3; 7 bases align to TRBD2. The trim removed 4 bases at V and 2 bases at J, leaving 10 bases unmatched. This CDR3 contains 16 residues. Germline values: CDR1 SGHRS, CDR2 YFSETQ. The CDR3 coding sequence is TGCGCCAGCAGCGGGATAGCGGGTACTTCCACAGATACGCAGTATTTT. Protein product: CASSGIAGTSTDTQYF.

The V call is TRBV6-4, the J call TRBJ2-2; no definite D call. V dropped 4 bases and J dropped 0 bases, with 6 bases sitting between them. Germline V gives CDR1 MRHNA, CDR2 SNTAGT. The CDR3 consists of 14 residues. The CDR3 loop is CASSVSSNTGELFF. CDR3 DNA sequence: TGTGCCAGCAGTGTATCCTCGAACACCGGGGAGCTGTTTTTT.

V usage is TRBV7-2 and J usage is TRBJ1-3; D gene ambiguous. The length of the CDR3 is 15 residues. Deletions cut 4 bases from V and 0 bases from J, with 10 bases between. Germline lookup yields CDR1 SGHTA and CDR2 FQGNSA. The DNA of the CDR3 is TGTGCCAGCAGCTCTGCCGGAGGCTCTGGAAACACCATATATTTT. The encoded protein is CASSSAGGSGNTIYF. Variable domain in full (rest from reference TRBV7-2 and TRBJ1-3): GAGVSQSPSNKVTEKGKDVELRCDPISGHTALYWYRQSLGQGLEFLIYFQGNSAPDKSGLPSDRFSAERTGGSVSTLTIQRTQQEDSAVYLCASSSAGGSGNTIYFGEGSWLTVV.

The chain uses TRBV5-1 and TRBJ2-1; 8 bases are shared with TRBD2. J lost 4 bases, V lost 0 bases, and 3 bases had no gene match. CDR1 SGHRS and CDR2 YFSETQ come from the germline V gene. This CDR3 contains 15 residues. CDR3 DNA: TGCGCCAGCAGCTTGGCCGAGCGGGGGTACAATGAGCAGTTCTTC. This translates into CASSLAERGYNEQFF.

The chain is built from TRBV19 and TRBJ2-7; D may be TRBD1 (6 bases). Trimming removed 4 bases at V and 3 bases at J, with 7 bases between. This CDR3 region has 12 residues. The germline CDR1 and CDR2 sequences are LNHDA and SQIVND (reference sequence). In DNA, the CDR3 is TGTGCCAGTAGTAAGGACAGCTACGAGCAGTACTTC. It is translated as CASSKDSYEQYF.

J is TRBJ1-6 and V is TRBV27; D may be TRBD1 (6 bases). The V gene's germline CDR1 is MNHEY and CDR2 SMNVEV (reference sequence). V was pared by 5 bases and J by 8 bases, with 19 bases between. This CDR3 spans 16 amino acids. CDR3 sequence reads: CASSLTWSPGDSPLHF. CDR3 DNA sequence: TGTGCCAGCAGTCTCACCTGGTCCCCAGGGGATTCACCCCTCCACTTT.

The rearrangement links TRBV7-2 to TRBJ2-7; no reliable D call. The CDR3 is 11 residues long. Germline V gene lookup returns CDR1 SGHTA and CDR2 FQGNSA. V was trimmed by 5 bases and J by 3 bases, leaving 5 bases between them. The CDR3 protein is CASSVFYEQYF. CDR3 nucleotide sequence: TGTGCCAGCAGCGTCTTCTACGAGCAGTACTTC.

Regarding this clone: This sample also contains other DNA sequences that code for the same CDR3. The chain uses TRBV4-2 and TRBJ2-7; TRBD1 matches 12 bases. Germline CDR1 LGHNA, CDR2 YNFKEQ. The CDR3 consists of 14 residues. Trimming cost V 4 bases and J 4 bases; bases outside gene matches: 2. The CDR3, as DNA: TGTGCCAGCAGCCCGGGACAGGGGGCGTACGAGCAGTACTTC. This codes for CASSPGQGAYEQYF.

This clone turned up a few times. The rearrangement links TRBV5-1 to TRBJ1-2; TRBD1 agrees at 9 bases. Germline CDR1 SGHRS, CDR2 YFSETQ. The CDR3 extends over 12 amino acids. The trim removed 4 bases at V and 10 bases at J, leaving 5 bases unmatched. For the CDR3, the DNA is TGCGCCAGCAGCAGGGGACAGGGAAACTACACCTTC. This codes for CASSRGQGNYTF.

The V gene is TRBV15, the J gene TRBJ1-5, with TRBD1 identical over 7 bases. J was trimmed by 9 bases and V by 5 bases; bases with no gene match: 13. Germline V gene sequence: CDR1 LNHNV, CDR2 YYDKDF (reference sequence). This CDR3 contains 15 residues. CDR3 coding DNA: TGTGCCACCAGCCCGGGACAGCCCGACGAGGGGCCCCAGCATTTT. Translated: CATSPGQPDEGPQHF.

A note on this clone: The junction departs from germline at one end; a sequencing error may be responsible. The V gene is TRBV7-7, the J gene TRBJ1-3, with D unclear. Looked up from germline, CDR1 is SSHAT and CDR2 is FNYEAQ (reference sequence). CDR3 length: 15 amino acids. CDR3 amino acids: CASSLAGDSGNTIYF. For the CDR3, the DNA is TGTGCTAGCAGCTTAGCGGGAGACTCTGGAAACACCATATATTTT.